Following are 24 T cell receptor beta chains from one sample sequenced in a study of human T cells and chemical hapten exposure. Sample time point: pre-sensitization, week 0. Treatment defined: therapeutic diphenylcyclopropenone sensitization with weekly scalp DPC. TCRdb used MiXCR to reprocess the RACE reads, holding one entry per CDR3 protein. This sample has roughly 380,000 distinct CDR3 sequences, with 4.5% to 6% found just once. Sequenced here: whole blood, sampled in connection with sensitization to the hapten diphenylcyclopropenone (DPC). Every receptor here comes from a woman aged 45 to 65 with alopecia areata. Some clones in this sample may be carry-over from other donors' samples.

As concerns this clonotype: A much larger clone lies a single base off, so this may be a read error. CDR3: CASSTGLAGGGDTQYF. Here the CDR3 DNA reads TGTGCCAGCAGTACGGGACTAGCGGGAGGAGGAGATACCCAGTACTTC. V gene TRBV12-3 or TRBV12-4 combines with J gene TRBJ2-5; 15 nucleotides line up with TRBD2. CDR3 length equals 16 residues. J gave up 8 bases and V 5 bases, and 9 bases lay outside the gene matches.

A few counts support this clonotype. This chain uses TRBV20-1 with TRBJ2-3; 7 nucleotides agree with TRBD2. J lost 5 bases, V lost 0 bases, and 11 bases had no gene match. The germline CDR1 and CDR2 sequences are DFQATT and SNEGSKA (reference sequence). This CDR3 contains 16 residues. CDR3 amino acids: CSARDLASGRLDTQYF. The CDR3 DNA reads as TGCAGTGCTAGAGATCTGGCTAGCGGTAGACTAGATACGCAGTATTTT.

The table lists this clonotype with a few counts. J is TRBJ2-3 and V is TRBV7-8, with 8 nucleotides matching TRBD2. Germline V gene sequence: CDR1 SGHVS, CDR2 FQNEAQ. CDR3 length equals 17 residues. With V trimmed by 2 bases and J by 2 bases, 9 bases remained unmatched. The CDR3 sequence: CASSLMVSGANTDTQYF. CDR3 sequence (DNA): TGTGCCAGCAGCTTAATGGTTAGCGGGGCGAACACAGATACGCAGTATTTT.

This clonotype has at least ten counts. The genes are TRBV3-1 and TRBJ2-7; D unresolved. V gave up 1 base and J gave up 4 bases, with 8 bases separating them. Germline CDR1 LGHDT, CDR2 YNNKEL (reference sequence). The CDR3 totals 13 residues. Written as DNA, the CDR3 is TGTGCCAGCAGCCAAGTCCCCGGGTACGAGCAGTACTTC. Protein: CASSQVPGYEQYF.

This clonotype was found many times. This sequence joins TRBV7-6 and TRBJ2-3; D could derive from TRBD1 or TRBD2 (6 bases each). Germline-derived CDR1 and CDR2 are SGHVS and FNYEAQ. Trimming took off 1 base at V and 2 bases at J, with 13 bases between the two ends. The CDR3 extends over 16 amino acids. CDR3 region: CASSLGLGGFTDTQYF. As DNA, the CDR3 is TGTGCCAGCAGCTTAGGGTTGGGGGGCTTCACAGATACGCAGTATTTT.

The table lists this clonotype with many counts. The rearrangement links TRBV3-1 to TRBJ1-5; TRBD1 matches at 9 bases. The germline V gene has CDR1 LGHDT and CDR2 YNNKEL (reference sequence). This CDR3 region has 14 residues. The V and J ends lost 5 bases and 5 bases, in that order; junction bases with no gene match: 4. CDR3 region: CASSITGGDQPQHF. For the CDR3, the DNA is TGTGCCAGCAGCATTACAGGGGGCGATCAGCCCCAGCATTTT.

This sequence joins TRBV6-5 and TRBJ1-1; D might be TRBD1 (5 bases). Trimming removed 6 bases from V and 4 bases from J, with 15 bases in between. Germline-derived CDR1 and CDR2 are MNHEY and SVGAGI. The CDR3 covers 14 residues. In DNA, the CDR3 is TGTGCCAGCAGAAGGGGAGGGAGTAGCACTGAAGCTTTCTTT. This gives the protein CASRRGGSSTEAFF.

The CDR3 region is CASSLDRGEPGANVLTF. The CDR3 nucleotides are TGCGCCAGCAGCTTAGACAGGGGAGAGCCTGGGGCCAACGTCCTGACTTTC. The chain joins TRBV5-1 to TRBJ2-6; TRBD1 agrees at 8 bases. Germline CDR1 and CDR2: SGHRS and YFSETQ. This CDR3 contains 17 residues. Unmatched junction bases numbered 6, after V lost 2 bases and J lost 2 bases.

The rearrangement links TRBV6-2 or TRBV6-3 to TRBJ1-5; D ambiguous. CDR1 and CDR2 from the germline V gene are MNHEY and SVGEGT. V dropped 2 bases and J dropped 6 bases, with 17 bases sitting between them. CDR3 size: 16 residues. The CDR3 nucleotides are TGTGCCAGCAGTTACCCCCGAGGATGGGTTAGTCAGCCCCAGCATTTT. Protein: CASSYPRGWVSQPQHF.

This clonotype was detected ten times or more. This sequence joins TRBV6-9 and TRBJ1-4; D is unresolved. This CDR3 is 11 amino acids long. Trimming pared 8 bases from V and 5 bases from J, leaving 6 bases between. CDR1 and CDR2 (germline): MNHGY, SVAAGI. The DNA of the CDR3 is TGTGCCAGCGGTGGAAATGAAAAACTGTTTTTT. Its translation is CASGGNEKLFF.

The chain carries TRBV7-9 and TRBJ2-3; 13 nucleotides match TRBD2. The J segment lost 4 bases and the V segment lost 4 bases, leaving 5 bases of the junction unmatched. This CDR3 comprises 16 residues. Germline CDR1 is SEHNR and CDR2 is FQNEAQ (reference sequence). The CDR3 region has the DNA TGTGCCAGCAGCTCCGGAGGACTAGCGGGAGCAGATACGCAGTATTTT. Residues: CASSSGGLAGADTQYF.

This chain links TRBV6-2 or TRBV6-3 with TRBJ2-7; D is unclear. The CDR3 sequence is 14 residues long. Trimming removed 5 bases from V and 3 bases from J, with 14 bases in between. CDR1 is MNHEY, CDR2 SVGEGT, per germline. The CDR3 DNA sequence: TGTGCCAGCAGTCCGACCGCCAACCGCTACGAGCAGTACTTC. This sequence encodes CASSPTANRYEQYF.

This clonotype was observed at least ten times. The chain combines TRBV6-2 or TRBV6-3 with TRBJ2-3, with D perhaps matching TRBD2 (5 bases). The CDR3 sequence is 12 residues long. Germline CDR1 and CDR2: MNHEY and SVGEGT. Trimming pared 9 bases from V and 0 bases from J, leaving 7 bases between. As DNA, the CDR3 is TGTGCCAGTTGGACTAGCACAGATACGCAGTATTTT. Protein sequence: CASWTSTDTQYF.

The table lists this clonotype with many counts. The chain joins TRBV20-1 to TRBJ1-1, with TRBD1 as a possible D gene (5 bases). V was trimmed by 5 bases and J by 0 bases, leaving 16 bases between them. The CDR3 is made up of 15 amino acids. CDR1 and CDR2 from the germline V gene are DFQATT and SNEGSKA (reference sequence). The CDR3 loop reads CSAGPDSALNTEAFF. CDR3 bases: TGCAGTGCTGGCCCCGACAGTGCCTTGAACACTGAAGCTTTCTTT.

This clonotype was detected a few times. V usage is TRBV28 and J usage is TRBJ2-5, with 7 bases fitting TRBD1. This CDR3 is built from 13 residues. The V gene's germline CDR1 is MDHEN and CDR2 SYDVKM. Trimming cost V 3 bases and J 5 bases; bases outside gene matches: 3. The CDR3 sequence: CASSFGTVETQYF. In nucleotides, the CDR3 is TGTGCCAGCAGTTTTGGGACAGTGGAGACCCAGTACTTC.

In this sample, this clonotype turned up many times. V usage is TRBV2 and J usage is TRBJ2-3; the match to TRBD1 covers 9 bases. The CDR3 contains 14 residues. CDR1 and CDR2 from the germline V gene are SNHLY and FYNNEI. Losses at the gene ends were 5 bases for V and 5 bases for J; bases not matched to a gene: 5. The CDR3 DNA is TGTGCCAGCAGTCCGGACAGGGGCGGAGATACGCAGTATTTT. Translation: CASSPDRGGDTQYF.

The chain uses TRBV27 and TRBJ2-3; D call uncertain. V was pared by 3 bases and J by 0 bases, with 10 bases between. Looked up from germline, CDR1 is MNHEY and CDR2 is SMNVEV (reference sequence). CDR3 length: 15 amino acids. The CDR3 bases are TGTGCCAGCAGTTTGGCAACGGACAGCACAGATACGCAGTATTTT. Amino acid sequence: CASSLATDSTDTQYF.

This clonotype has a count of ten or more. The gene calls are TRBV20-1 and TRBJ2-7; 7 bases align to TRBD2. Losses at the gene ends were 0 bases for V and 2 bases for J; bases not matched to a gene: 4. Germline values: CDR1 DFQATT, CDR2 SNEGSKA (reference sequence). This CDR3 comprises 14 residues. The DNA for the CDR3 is TGCAGTGCTAGAGACCTCCTAGCGGCCTACGAGCAGTACTTC. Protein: CSARDLLAAYEQYF.

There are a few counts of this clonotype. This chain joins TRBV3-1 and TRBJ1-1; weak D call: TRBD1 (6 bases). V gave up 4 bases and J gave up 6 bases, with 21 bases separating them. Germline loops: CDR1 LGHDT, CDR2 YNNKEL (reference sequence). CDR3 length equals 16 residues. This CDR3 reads CASSRLSGVGVSEAFF. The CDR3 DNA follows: TGTGCCAGCAGCCGACTGTCAGGGGTCGGAGTTTCTGAAGCTTTCTTT.

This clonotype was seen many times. CDR3 DNA: TGTGCCAGCACCCGGACTAGCGGAGGCCCCTACGAGCAGTACTTC. It encodes CASTRTSGGPYEQYF. This chain joins TRBV6-2 or TRBV6-3 and TRBJ2-7; TRBD2 matches at 10 bases. The CDR3 sequence is 15 residues long. Germline CDR1 is MNHEY and CDR2 is SVGEGT. The ends lost 7 bases at V and 2 bases at J; junction bases unmatched: 8.

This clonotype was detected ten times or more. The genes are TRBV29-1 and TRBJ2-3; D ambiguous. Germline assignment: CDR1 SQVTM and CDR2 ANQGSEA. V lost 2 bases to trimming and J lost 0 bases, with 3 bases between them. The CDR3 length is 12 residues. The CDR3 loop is CSVELSTDTQYF. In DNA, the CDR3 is TGCAGCGTTGAACTCAGCACAGATACGCAGTATTTT.

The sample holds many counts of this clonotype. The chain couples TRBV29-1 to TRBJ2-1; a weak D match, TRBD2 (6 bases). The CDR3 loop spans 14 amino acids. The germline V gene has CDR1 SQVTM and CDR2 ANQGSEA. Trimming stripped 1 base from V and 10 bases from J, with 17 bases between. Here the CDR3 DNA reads TGCAGCGTTGAAGTTGGGACGGCGGGAAGGGAGCAGTTCTTC. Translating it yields CSVEVGTAGREQFF.

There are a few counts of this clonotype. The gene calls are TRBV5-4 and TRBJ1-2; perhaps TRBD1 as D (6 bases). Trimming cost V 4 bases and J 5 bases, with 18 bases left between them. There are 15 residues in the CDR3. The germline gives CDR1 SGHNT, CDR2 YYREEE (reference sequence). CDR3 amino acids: CASSPRDTRPYGYTF. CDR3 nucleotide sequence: TGTGCCAGCAGCCCCCGGGACACCCGCCCTTATGGCTACACCTTC.

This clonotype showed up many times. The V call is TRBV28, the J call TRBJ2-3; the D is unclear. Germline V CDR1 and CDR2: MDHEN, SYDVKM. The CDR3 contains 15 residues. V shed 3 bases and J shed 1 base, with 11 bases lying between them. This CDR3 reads CASSFFPVRTDTQYF. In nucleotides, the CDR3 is TGTGCCAGCAGTTTTTTCCCGGTCCGCACAGATACGCAGTATTTT.